One and the same sample provided the 18 T cell receptor beta chains below, sequenced in a study of cytomegalovirus exposure and HLA in healthy donors. The PCR was carried out with 60 Vbeta primers and 13 Jbeta primers. Some clones are missing from TCRdb's copy, which holds only in-frame ones; the method was immunoSEQ multiplex PCR. The repertoire holds 100,000 or so clones, with roughly two thirds as singletons. The specimen was PBMCs. The receptors come from a man aged 45 to 65 in good health and CMV-seronegative.

This clone has just a few counts. The chain has TRBV6-5 and TRBJ2-7, with 9 bases lining up with TRBD2. The CDR3 sequence is 15 residues long. From germline, CDR1 is MNHEY and CDR2 SVGAGI. J was trimmed by 1 base and V by 5 bases; bases with no gene match: 6. The CDR3 loop reads CASSGVAGASYEQYF. DNA for the CDR3: TGTGCCAGCAGTGGGGTAGCGGGGGCTTCCTACGAGCAGTACTTC.

This clone was seen a single time. V and J are TRBV28 and TRBJ1-1; TRBD1 is a possible D gene (5 bases). V was trimmed by 3 bases and J by 8 bases, leaving 16 bases between them. Germline CDR1 reads MDHEN; CDR2 reads SYDVKM. The CDR3 runs to 14 residues. The chain's CDR3 is CASSFNLREPEAFF. The CDR3 DNA follows: TGTGCCAGCAGTTTCAACCTCAGGGAACCCGAAGCTTTCTTT. Together with reference TRBV28 and TRBJ1-1, the CDR3 gives the full variable domain: DVKVTQSSRYLVKRTGEKVFLECVQDMDHENMFWYRQDPGLGLRLIYFSYDVKMKEKGDIPEGYSVSREKKERFSLILESASTNQTSMYLCASSFNLREPEAFFGQGTRLTVV.

V is TRBV10-2 and J is TRBJ2-7; 14 bases line up with TRBD2. Germline assignment: CDR1 WSHSY and CDR2 SAAADI. The CDR3 is 21 amino acids. Losses at the gene ends were 4 bases for V and 4 bases for J; bases not matched to a gene: 21. The CDR3 DNA follows: TGCGCCAGCAGTGGGGCACAATGGGGACTAGCGGGGGCCTCCCAGGGGTACGAGCAGTACTTC. Its protein product is CASSGAQWGLAGASQGYEQYF.

This clone turned up a few times. The chain couples TRBV9 to TRBJ1-1, with D uncertain. There are 13 residues in the CDR3. Germline CDR1 reads SGDLS; CDR2 reads YYNGEE. V lost 0 bases to trimming and J lost 3 bases, with 6 bases between them. The CDR3 coding sequence is TGTGCCAGCAGCGTAGAAGCGGACACTGAAGCTTTCTTT. Its translation: CASSVEADTEAFF.

This clone was seen once. The V call is TRBV4-1, the J call TRBJ2-7, with D unresolved. In germline, CDR1 is MGHRA, CDR2 YSYEKL. V was pared by 0 bases and J by 10 bases, with 10 bases between. This CDR3 has 12 amino acids. CDR3 amino acids: CASSQDLGVQYF. Here the CDR3 DNA reads TGCGCCAGCAGCCAAGATCTAGGAGTCCAGTACTTC.

The chain recombines TRBV18 with TRBJ2-3, with D perhaps matching TRBD2 (7 bases). The CDR3 length is 13 residues. The V end was cut by 5 bases, the J end by 8 bases, with 14 bases between. Germline V CDR1 and CDR2: KGHSH, LQKENI. Written as DNA, the CDR3 is TGTGCCAGCTCAGACAAGGGGGGGACTACGCAGTATTTT. Protein product: CASSDKGGTTQYF.

Remarks on this clone: The junction differs from germline at one of its ends, possibly a read error. The J gene is TRBJ2-7, the V gene TRBV7-9; 7 positions agree with TRBD2. The germline V gene encodes CDR1 SEHNR and CDR2 FQNEAQ (reference sequence). CDR3 size: 16 residues. The CDR3 coding sequence is TGTTCCAGCAGCCCTACTATCGGGGGGTACTCCTACGAGCAGTACTTC. It yields the protein CSSSPTIGGYSYEQYF. Full variable domain (rest looked up from reference TRBV7-9 and TRBJ2-7): DTGVSQNPRHKITKRGQNVTFRCDPISEHNRLYWYRQTLGQGPEFLTYFQNEAQLEKSRLLSDRFSAERPKGSFSTLEIQRTEQGDSAMYLCSSSPTIGGYSYEQYFGPGTRLTVT.

This clone was counted a few times. V usage is TRBV10-1 and J usage is TRBJ2-3, with D tentatively TRBD2 (5 bases). CDR1 is WNHNN, CDR2 SYGVQD, per germline (reference sequence). V lost 5 bases and J 0 bases, leaving 9 bases between the germline ends. The length of the CDR3 is 14 residues. The CDR3 sequence is CASSSGLSTDTQYF. The CDR3 DNA reads TGCGCCAGCAGTTCCGGACTTAGCACAGATACGCAGTATTTT.

V gene TRBV2 combines with J gene TRBJ1-5; unclear D gene. The CDR3 runs 15 residues. Germline V gene sequence: CDR1 SNHLY, CDR2 FYNNEI. Trimming shortened V by 5 bases and J by 0 bases, and 11 bases separated the two germline ends. CDR3 coding DNA: TGTGCCAGCAGTAATAATCAGGCTAGCAATCAGCCCCAGCATTTT. Amino acid sequence: CASSNNQASNQPQHF.

This clone was recorded once. V usage is TRBV5-1 and J usage is TRBJ1-3; TRBD1 matches at 7 bases. This CDR3 has 15 amino acids. After removal of 3 bases from V and 4 bases from J, the junction contained 7 bases not matched to a gene. In germline, CDR1 is SGHRS, CDR2 YFSETQ. CDR3 region: CASSSPDRAGNTIYF. Written as DNA, the CDR3 is TGCGCCAGCAGCTCCCCCGACAGGGCCGGAAACACCATATATTTT.

Of note for this clone: At one end, the junction sequence differs from germline, possibly due to a read error. The rearrangement joins TRBV7-9 to TRBJ2-1; TRBD1 matches 10 bases. The CDR3 totals 16 residues. Germline CDR1 reads SEHNR; CDR2 reads FQNEAQ (reference sequence). CDR3 in amino acids: CSSSTGQGGHSDEQFF. The CDR3 DNA reads TGTTCCAGCAGCACCGGACAGGGGGGTCATTCGGATGAGCAGTTCTTC.

The sample holds one count of this clone. The chain employs TRBV7-9 and TRBJ1-4, with 7 bases matching TRBD1. Germline V CDR1 and CDR2: SEHNR, FQNEAQ (reference sequence). The CDR3 has 16 residues. With V trimmed by 5 bases and J by 0 bases, 6 bases remained unmatched. The CDR3 nucleotides are TGTGCCAGCAGCGGCAGCCAGGGGGCAACTAATGAAAAACTGTTTTTT. It encodes CASSGSQGATNEKLFF.

This clone occurred once. The chain has TRBV28 and TRBJ2-5, with 8 bases matching TRBD2. V was pared by 10 bases and J by 2 bases, with 15 bases of the junction left unmatched. The CDR3 runs 16 residues. Germline V gene data show CDR1 as MDHEN and CDR2 as SYDVKM. The CDR3, as DNA: TGTGCCACCACCCGTTGGGGCGGGGGGACTCAAGAGACCCAGTACTTC. Its translation is CATTRWGGGTQETQYF.

The chain uses TRBV28 and TRBJ2-3; 7 nucleotides match TRBD1. V trimming: 5 bases; J trimming: 6 bases; junction bases outside the gene matches: 8. The CDR3 has 14 amino acids. CDR1 is MDHEN, CDR2 SYDVKM, per germline. CDR3 bases: TGTGCCAGCAGTCCCCGACAGGGCCCGGATACGCAGTATTTT. Translating it yields CASSPRQGPDTQYF.

V gene TRBV6-1 combines with J gene TRBJ2-7; D is perhaps TRBD2 (6 bases). CDR1 is MNHNS, CDR2 SASEGT, per germline. Trimming shortened V by 7 bases and J by 6 bases, and 22 bases separated the two germline ends. CDR3 size: 15 residues. The CDR3 here is CASNPLDGGGGEQYF. The CDR3 DNA follows: TGTGCCAGCAACCCGCTAGATGGGGGAGGAGGCGAGCAGTACTTC.

The chain carries TRBV6-4 and TRBJ2-3; TRBD1 aligns across 8 bases. This CDR3 has 15 amino acids. Per the germline V gene, CDR1 is MRHNA and CDR2 is SNTAGT. The V gene end was trimmed by 2 bases and the J gene end by 0 bases; junction bases not matched to a gene: 1. In nucleotides, the CDR3 is TGTGCCAGCAGTGACGGACAGGGTAGCACAGATACGCAGTATTTT. This translates into CASSDGQGSTDTQYF.

This CDR3 is CASSVAGRTYEQYF. CDR3 bases: TGTGCCAGCAGCGTCGCCGGGAGGACCTACGAGCAGTACTTC. This chain connects TRBV7-8 to TRBJ2-7; 7 bases match TRBD2. The V gene's germline CDR1 is SGHVS and CDR2 FQNEAQ. The CDR3 runs to 14 residues. The junction had 6 bases not matched to a gene; V was cut back by 5 bases and J by 2 bases.

The chain uses TRBV6-1 and TRBJ1-6; 7 bases line up with TRBD1. This CDR3 has 15 amino acids. The germline gives CDR1 MNHNS, CDR2 SASEGT. Trimming cost V 7 bases and J 6 bases; bases outside gene matches: 9. The CDR3 DNA reads as TGTGCCAGCAACGGACCGGGACAGACTAATTCACCCCTCCACTTT. Translation gives CASNGPGQTNSPLHF.